The 28 T cell receptor beta chains presented below share a single source sample, sequenced in a study of blood T cell repertoires in COVID-19. Clones were sequenced by immunoSEQ multiplex PCR, and TCRdb holds only the in-frame ones, with some missing. The sample lists a few hundred thousand clones; 86% were seen once. Sequencing input: peripheral blood. All receptors derive from a woman between 65 and 79 years old with COVID-19, enrolled during active disease.

The rearrangement joins TRBV18 to TRBJ2-7; 8 positions match TRBD1. The J segment lost 1 base and the V segment lost 4 bases, leaving 6 bases of the junction unmatched. This CDR3 comprises 15 residues. Germline CDR1 KGHSH, CDR2 LQKENI. In DNA, the CDR3 is TGTGCCAGCTCACTAGATAGACAGGGGTCCTACGAGCAGTACTTC. It specifies CASSLDRQGSYEQYF.

J is TRBJ1-1 and V is TRBV5-1; perhaps TRBD1 as D (5 bases). Germline V lookup: CDR1 SGHRS, CDR2 YFSETQ. This CDR3 is built from 15 residues. V lost 0 bases, J lost 3 bases, and 12 bases lay in between. Here the CDR3 reads CASSLGWGTDTEAFF. The CDR3 DNA reads as TGCGCCAGCAGCTTGGGTTGGGGGACTGACACTGAAGCTTTCTTT.

The gene calls are TRBV14 and TRBJ2-1, with TRBD2 matching 7 bases. Germline lookup yields CDR1 SGHDN and CDR2 FVKESK. This CDR3 spans 14 amino acids. The ends lost 4 bases at V and 8 bases at J; junction bases unmatched: 8. The CDR3 region has the DNA TGTGCCAGCAGCCCTATCCTCCGGGGGGATGAGCAGTTCTTC. This gives the protein CASSPILRGDEQFF.

This rearrangement joins TRBV27 to TRBJ1-5; D might be TRBD1 (5 bases). Germline CDR1 reads MNHEY; CDR2 reads SMNVEV (reference sequence). Trimming removed 5 bases at V and 5 bases at J, with 19 bases between. The CDR3 covers 16 residues. The CDR3 DNA reads TGTGCCAGCAGTGTAAGATCGGGACTCAATTATCAGCCCCAGCATTTT. This codes for CASSVRSGLNYQPQHF.

The gene calls are TRBV5-1 and TRBJ2-1; 10 bases line up with TRBD2. CDR1 and CDR2 (germline): SGHRS, YFSETQ. Trimming cost V 2 bases and J 8 bases; bases outside gene matches: 4. The CDR3 is 14 amino acids. In nucleotides, the CDR3 is TGCGCCAGCAGCTTTAGCGGGGGGAGGGATGAGCAGTTCTTC. Protein: CASSFSGGRDEQFF.

The chain couples TRBV27 to TRBJ2-7; 7 bases align to TRBD1. Germline CDR1 is MNHEY and CDR2 is SMNVEV (reference sequence). The CDR3 loop spans 14 amino acids. V lost 2 bases, J lost 2 bases, and 3 bases stayed unmatched. CDR3: CASSLARGTYEQYF. CDR3 DNA: TGTGCCAGCAGTTTAGCCAGGGGGACCTACGAGCAGTACTTC.

This chain uses TRBV20-1 with TRBJ1-1; D gene unclear. The V end lost 3 bases, the J end lost 4 bases, and 15 bases lay between the germline ends. This CDR3 has 14 amino acids. Germline-derived CDR1 and CDR2 are DFQATT and SNEGSKA (reference sequence). Written as DNA, the CDR3 is TGCAGTGCTAGTGACCAGAGGGCCATCACTGAAGCTTTCTTT. It translates to CSASDQRAITEAFF.

V is TRBV4-1 and J is TRBJ1-5; D is perhaps TRBD1 (6 bases). CDR3 length equals 17 residues. Trimming removed 0 bases from V and 6 bases from J, with 18 bases in between. From germline, CDR1 is MGHRA and CDR2 YSYEKL. CDR3: CASSQEPTGSYFQPQHF. CDR3 coding DNA: TGCGCCAGCAGCCAAGAGCCTACAGGGTCTTATTTTCAGCCCCAGCATTTT.

This clone was observed many times. The chain joins TRBV27 to TRBJ1-2, with 8 nucleotides matching TRBD1. The trim removed 5 bases at V and 9 bases at J, leaving 8 bases unmatched. Germline values: CDR1 MNHEY, CDR2 SMNVEV (reference sequence). The CDR3 consists of 13 residues. The CDR3 protein is CASSSGTGESYTF. DNA for the CDR3: TGTGCCAGCAGTAGCGGGACAGGTGAAAGCTACACCTTC.

Comments on this clone: The identical CDR3 is also encoded by other nucleotide sequences in the sample. V and J are TRBV7-2 and TRBJ2-7; 10 bases match TRBD2. The J segment lost 0 bases and the V segment lost 5 bases, leaving 4 bases of the junction unmatched. Germline V gives CDR1 SGHTA, CDR2 FQGNSA. CDR3 size: 15 residues. The CDR3 loop is CASSLSGGSSYEQYF. In DNA form, the CDR3 reads TGTGCCAGCAGCCTTAGCGGGGGGAGCTCCTACGAGCAGTACTTC.

This clone was detected a few times. This chain uses TRBV2 with TRBJ1-5; tentatively, D is TRBD1 (5 bases). V was pared by 4 bases and J by 6 bases, with 13 bases between. This CDR3 has 14 amino acids. Germline V CDR1 and CDR2: SNHLY, FYNNEI. CDR3 DNA: TGTGCCAGCAGTGGCGGGGGGGTAGGTCAGCCCCAGCATTTT. Translating gives CASSGGGVGQPQHF.

The V call is TRBV1, the J call TRBJ2-3; TRBD2 is taken as the D call from the table, unchecked against the DNA. TRBV1 is a listed pseudogene. The CDR3 sequence is 19 residues long. CDR3 region: CTSSQDLWVPGASTDTQYF. The CDR3 DNA reads as TGCACCAGCAGCCAAGATCTTTGGGTACCGGGAGCTAGCACAGATACGCAGTATTTT.

This chain uses TRBV2 with TRBJ1-4; 11 bases are a match to TRBD1. CDR1 is SNHLY and CDR2 is FYNNEI in the germline V gene. V trimming: 6 bases; J trimming: 5 bases; junction bases outside the gene matches: 5. CDR3 size: 15 residues. The CDR3 coding sequence is TGTGCCAGCAGAGCGGACAGGGGGCAAAATGAAAAACTGTTTTTT. This codes for CASRADRGQNEKLFF.

This clone has more than one count but fewer than ten. The chain joins TRBV29-1 to TRBJ1-1; TRBD1 is a possible D gene (6 bases). The length of the CDR3 is 13 residues. Germline CDR1 and CDR2: SQVTM and ANQGSEA. Trimming stripped 7 bases from V and 3 bases from J, with 15 bases between. CDR3 DNA: TGCAGCGCCTCTCCCGGGACACACACTGAAGCTTTCTTT. This sequence encodes CSASPGTHTEAFF.

The chain is built from TRBV20-1 and TRBJ2-5; D call uncertain. There are 13 residues in the CDR3. Trimming removed 3 bases from V and 5 bases from J, with 13 bases in between. Germline V gene lookup returns CDR1 DFQATT and CDR2 SNEGSKA (reference sequence). The CDR3 bases are TGCAGTGCTAGTACCCCCCTCGGTGAGACCCAGTACTTC. This gives the protein CSASTPLGETQYF.

The chain couples TRBV2 to TRBJ2-1, with a possible D match to TRBD1 (6 bases). The CDR3 runs 15 residues. V shed 2 bases and J shed 1 base, with 9 bases lying between them. Germline V gene data show CDR1 as SNHLY and CDR2 as FYNNEI. The CDR3: CASSEMGASYNEQFF. CDR3 nucleotides: TGTGCCAGCAGTGAAATGGGGGCTTCCTACAATGAGCAGTTCTTC. The full variable domain, completed using reference TRBV2 and TRBJ2-1, is EPEVTQTPSHQVTQMGQEVILRCVPISNHLYFYWYRQILGQKVEFLVSFYNNEISEKSEIFDDQFSVERPDGSNFTLKIRSTKLEDSAMYFCASSEMGASYNEQFFGPGTRLTVL.

The rearrangement joins TRBV2 to TRBJ2-1; 11 nucleotides align to TRBD2. V was clipped by 7 bases and J by 7 bases; unmatched bases: 3. CDR1 is SNHLY, CDR2 FYNNEI, per germline. The length of the CDR3 is 13 residues. The CDR3 loop reads CASTWTSGNEQFF. CDR3 nucleotide sequence: TGTGCCAGCACCTGGACTAGCGGGAATGAGCAGTTCTTC.

This clone was recorded once. The chain recombines TRBV24-1 with TRBJ1-2; tentative D call: TRBD1 (5 bases). The V gene lost 10 bases and the J gene lost 2 bases, with 13 bases spanning the gap. The length of the CDR3 is 13 residues. Germline loops: CDR1 KGHDR, CDR2 SFDVKD. The CDR3 protein is CATRDWGNYGYTF. The CDR3 DNA is TGTGCCACTCGGGACTGGGGCAACTATGGCTACACCTTC.

V gene TRBV19 combines with J gene TRBJ1-2, with D perhaps matching TRBD1 (6 bases). Trimming removed 2 bases at V and 7 bases at J, with 11 bases between. The germline V gene has CDR1 LNHDA and CDR2 SQIVND (reference sequence). The CDR3 covers 13 residues. The CDR3 is CASSIRQALGYTF. The CDR3 DNA reads TGTGCCAGTAGTATACGACAGGCCCTTGGCTACACCTTC.

This chain links TRBV29-1 with TRBJ1-2; the match to TRBD1 covers 9 bases. The trim removed 6 bases at V and 8 bases at J, leaving 10 bases unmatched. CDR1 SQVTM and CDR2 ANQGSEA come from the germline V gene. There are 13 residues in the CDR3. CDR3 sequence reads: CSVQTGGAGGYTF. The CDR3 DNA reads as TGCAGCGTCCAAACAGGGGGCGCGGGGGGCTACACCTTC.

V usage is TRBV10-3 and J usage is TRBJ2-3, with TRBD2 matching over 12 bases. The CDR3 covers 19 residues. J was trimmed by 1 base and V by 0 bases; bases with no gene match: 8. CDR1 ENHRY and CDR2 SYGVKD come from the germline V gene. The CDR3, as DNA: TGTGCCATCAGTGAGTCGTCCGGGACTAGCGGGCCGCGCACAGATACGCAGTATTTT. Its protein product is CAISESSGTSGPRTDTQYF.

The chain links TRBV5-3 to TRBJ2-1, with D possibly TRBD1 on 6 matching bases. TRBV5-3 is annotated as an ORF whose role is uncertain. V was cut by 0 bases and J by 5 bases, with 9 bases left in between. The CDR3 covers 14 residues. The CDR3 sequence is CARSLGAGDNEQFF. Here the CDR3 DNA reads TGTGCCAGAAGCTTGGGGGCAGGGGACAATGAGCAGTTCTTC.

The gene calls are TRBV10-3 and TRBJ1-1; 8 nucleotides line up with TRBD1. This CDR3 contains 14 residues. The V gene end was trimmed by 3 bases and the J gene end by 5 bases; junction bases not matched to a gene: 5. Germline V gene sequence: CDR1 ENHRY, CDR2 SYGVKD. CDR3 sequence reads: CAISDHQGATEAFF. The DNA for the CDR3 is TGTGCCATCAGTGACCATCAGGGGGCAACTGAAGCTTTCTTT.

J is TRBJ1-6 and V is TRBV6-6, with D perhaps TRBD1 (6 bases). The germline V gene has CDR1 MNHNY and CDR2 SVGAGI (reference sequence). V gave up 7 bases and J gave up 10 bases, with 17 bases separating them. The length of the CDR3 is 14 residues. Written as DNA, the CDR3 is TGTGCCAGCATTTCAGCGGGGGGCGGATCACCCCTCCACTTT. Amino acids: CASISAGGGSPLHF.

There are a few counts of this clone. This chain uses TRBV6-5 with TRBJ2-1; weak D call: TRBD1 (5 bases). With 2 bases removed from V and 2 bases from J, the gap between germline ends came to 10 bases. The germline V gene encodes CDR1 MNHEY and CDR2 SVGAGI. The CDR3 totals 15 residues. Here the CDR3 reads CASSYGAQTYNEQFF. The DNA of the CDR3 is TGTGCCAGCAGTTACGGGGCGCAAACCTACAATGAGCAGTTCTTC.

A single count supports this clone. The chain has TRBV9 and TRBJ2-3; weak D call: TRBD1 (6 bases). V was shortened by 3 bases and J by 6 bases, with 14 bases between the two germline ends. This CDR3 comprises 14 residues. Germline CDR1 is SGDLS and CDR2 is YYNGEE. The CDR3 sequence is CASSAGTTGDTQYF. The CDR3 DNA follows: TGTGCCAGCAGCGCGGGGACAACTGGGGATACGCAGTATTTT.

V is TRBV24-1 and J is TRBJ2-3; tentatively, D is TRBD2 (6 bases). In germline, CDR1 is KGHDR, CDR2 SFDVKD. V lost 3 bases and J 0 bases, leaving 9 bases between the germline ends. The CDR3 length is 15 residues. The CDR3 sequence: CATSDRRDSTDTQYF. The CDR3 region has the DNA TGTGCCACCAGTGATCGGAGGGACAGCACAGATACGCAGTATTTT.

The V gene is TRBV14, the J gene TRBJ2-7, with 10 bases matching TRBD1. The ends lost 5 bases at V and 7 bases at J; junction bases unmatched: 11. The CDR3 runs to 15 residues. CDR1 is SGHDN and CDR2 is FVKESK in the germline V gene. In DNA form, the CDR3 reads TGTGCCAGCAGCATTCTGACAGGGGGCACGGGGGAGCAGTACTTC. It is translated as CASSILTGGTGEQYF.